The present entry profiles one T cell receptor (beta chain) with its context. Its antigen is as yet unknown. These data come from a study of beta chain features in type 1 diabetes. General observations from the study: In comparison with healthy donors, patients had naive, central memory and Treg TCRB repertoires that appeared more similar. All four CD4+ subsets from Type 1 diabetes patients carried moderately but significantly shorter TCRB CDR3s. There were fewer insertions and more deletions at the VDJ junctions of type 1 diabetes patients.

Expressed TCRB transcripts were sequenced after all isolated RNA was converted to cDNA. Using immunoSEQ multiplex PCR, the repertoire was profiled, and TCRdb retains in-frame clones only, with some absent. This sample has around 40,000 clones, with 65% to 80% found just once. CDR1 is MNHEY and CDR2 is SVGAGI in the germline V gene. The V segment lost 4 bases and the J segment 9 bases; nucleotides outside the gene matches: 2. The CDR3 runs 12 residues. The rearrangement uses TRBV6-5 and TRBJ2-1, with 8 positions matching TRBD1. This receptor was obtained from a man under 40 with type 1 diabetes. Some clones in this sample may be carry-over from other donors' samples. The sequencing input was Tregs from blood. The DNA for the CDR3 is TGTGCCAGCAGTTCCCAGGGGGCTGAGCAGTTCTTC. Translation gives CASSSQGAEQFF.